This TCR beta chain came from a study of cytomegalovirus exposure and HLA in healthy donors. General observations from the study: Differences between HLA loci emerged in a later analysis of TCR association rates, with DRB1 most and HLA-C fewest. Sequencing likely generated an artifact that appeared as a cluster of highly shared sequence variants.

PCR was performed using 60 Vbeta and 13 Jbeta primers. The data were produced by immunoSEQ multiplex PCR, yet TCRdb's version contains in-frame clones alone and is incomplete. This sample carries about 200,000 clones, less than 80% of them seen once, and the ten largest clones take approximately 0.22%. Remarks on this clone: Its antigen is undetermined.

V lost 10 bases and J lost 5; bases outside the gene matches: 7. This CDR3 is built from 13 residues. CDR1 and CDR2 (germline): ENHRY, SYGVKD. Sequencing used PBMCs. This chain joins TRBV10-3 and TRBJ1-5; 8 nucleotides align to TRBD1. The TCR was taken from a girl aged 2 to 9 in good health and CMV-seronegative. The CDR3 reads CASGDRGDQPQHF. CDR3 coding DNA: TGTGCCAGCGGAGACAGGGGAGATCAGCCCCAGCATTTT.